The 25 T cell receptor beta chains listed next were all sequenced from one sample in a study of identical twins (dated by TCRdb to about 2016). The method was 5' RACE. For sequencing, an Illumina HiSeq 2000 was employed. In-frame beta chains were kept once TCRdb had trimmed the public reads at Q25 with fastp and called clones with MiXCR. Rows matching on CDR3 protein sequence are summarized as one entry with the most common DNA and genes. The sample table records about 490,000 distinct CDR3 sequences; about 16% of these occur just once. The ten most abundant clones make up 0.44% of the sample. These data also featured in a second study, about yellow fever vaccine responses in identical twins.

The sequenced sample consisted of CD4+ T cells sorted from blood. The receptor set was obtained from a woman younger than 30 in good health.

The chain is built from TRBV6-1 and TRBJ1-2; D remains unclear. CDR1 is MNHNS, CDR2 SASEGT, per germline. V was shortened by 5 bases and J by 5 bases, with 12 bases between the two germline ends. There are 13 residues in the CDR3. For the CDR3, the DNA is TGTGCCAGCAGTACCATCGGAGGATATGGCTACACCTTC. Protein sequence: CASSTIGGYGYTF.

The chain uses TRBV11-3 and TRBJ2-2; 9 positions agree with TRBD1. V lost 6 bases to trimming and J lost 1 base; unmatched junction nucleotides: 9. CDR1 is SGHNT and CDR2 is YENEEA in the germline V gene. The CDR3 has 17 residues. The chain's CDR3 is CASRPPPGQGNTGELFF. The DNA for the CDR3 is TGTGCCAGCAGACCACCCCCGGGACAGGGGAACACCGGGGAGCTGTTTTTT.

The CDR3 spells CASSDRRYEQYV. In nucleotides, the CDR3 is TGTGCCAGCAGTGACCGGCGCTACGAGCAGTACGTC. The V call is TRBV2, the J call TRBJ2-7, with D unclear. The ends were cut back, 3 bases at V and 3 bases at J, with 6 bases in the middle. The CDR3 is 12 amino acids. From germline, CDR1 is SNHLY and CDR2 FYNNEI.

This clonotype was observed a handful of times. The genes are TRBV9 and TRBJ1-1; D call uncertain. Germline V gene data show CDR1 as SGDLS and CDR2 as YYNGEE. The CDR3 spans 13 residues. V shed 0 bases and J shed 5 bases, with 8 bases lying between them. In nucleotides, the CDR3 is TGTGCCAGCAGCGTAGTTCCAGCGACTGAAGCTTTCTTT. It is translated as CASSVVPATEAFF.

There are a few counts of this clonotype. This chain uses TRBV6-1 with TRBJ2-7, with 8 bases aligning to TRBD1. The V gene's germline CDR1 is MNHNS and CDR2 SASEGT. V dropped 6 bases and J dropped 0; count of bases not matched to a gene: 4. The CDR3 covers 14 residues. Written as DNA, the CDR3 is TGTGCCAGCAGACCGACAGGGGCCTCCTACGAGCAGTACTTC. As protein: CASRPTGASYEQYF.

The chain couples TRBV12-3 or TRBV12-4 to TRBJ2-2, with 8 bases identical to TRBD1. The V and J ends lost 5 bases and 6 bases, in that order; junction bases with no gene match: 5. CDR3 size: 14 residues. The CDR3 DNA sequence: TGTGCCAGCAGTGAGCAGGGGGCTTCCGGGGAGCTGTTTTTT. This translates into CASSEQGASGELFF.

In this sample, this clonotype turned up many times. J is TRBJ1-1 and V is TRBV3-1, with a weak D call TRBD1 (5 bases). Trimming pared 4 bases from V and 6 bases from J, leaving 12 bases between. Germline loops: CDR1 LGHDT, CDR2 YNNKEL (reference sequence). This CDR3 is built from 13 residues. The CDR3 DNA sequence: TGTGCCAGCAGCCGCGGGGCGCTTTCTGAAGCTTTCTTT. It yields the protein CASSRGALSEAFF.

The chain combines TRBV7-2 with TRBJ2-2; possible D gene TRBD1, 6 bases. Trimming shortened V by 5 bases and J by 6 bases, and 13 bases separated the two germline ends. The CDR3 consists of 14 residues. Germline CDR1 and CDR2: SGHTA and FQGNSA. This CDR3 reads CASSTMGASGELFF. As DNA, the CDR3 is TGTGCCAGCAGCACCATGGGGGCTTCCGGGGAGCTGTTTTTT.

This clonotype showed up just a few times. This chain connects TRBV2 to TRBJ1-1; 9 nucleotides align to TRBD1. Germline-derived CDR1 and CDR2 are SNHLY and FYNNEI. Germline trimming cut 7 bases from V and 1 base from J; bases unmatched to any gene: 7. The length of the CDR3 is 15 residues. CDR3 residues: CASKTRTGENTEAFF. CDR3 bases: TGTGCCAGCAAGACCAGGACAGGGGAGAACACTGAAGCTTTCTTT.

This clonotype was counted at least ten times. The chain recombines TRBV3-1 with TRBJ2-1, with D perhaps matching TRBD1 (7 bases). This CDR3 is 14 amino acids long. V lost 2 bases and J lost 8, with 13 bases in between. CDR1 LGHDT and CDR2 YNNKEL come from the germline V gene (reference sequence). The CDR3 DNA is TGTGCCAGCAGCCAACAGGGGGGCCTACATGAGCAGTTCTTC. Protein sequence: CASSQQGGLHEQFF.

The genes are TRBV2 and TRBJ2-7, with TRBD1 matching 7 bases. The germline gives CDR1 SNHLY, CDR2 FYNNEI. There are 15 residues in the CDR3. J lost 2 bases, V lost 8 bases, and 12 bases had no gene match. In nucleotides, the CDR3 is TGTGCCAGCTCCGACCCCCGGGACAGTACCTACGAGCAGTACTTC. Protein sequence: CASSDPRDSTYEQYF.

This clonotype was seen a handful of times. The J gene is TRBJ2-1, the V gene TRBV29-1; TRBD2 is a possible D gene (6 bases). CDR3 size: 14 residues. V was clipped by 3 bases and J by 8 bases, with 17 bases between them. The V gene's germline CDR1 is SQVTM and CDR2 ANQGSEA. As DNA, the CDR3 is TGCAGCGTTGAGAAGAGACTAGTAGGCGATGAGCAGTTCTTC. The encoded protein is CSVEKRLVGDEQFF.

J is TRBJ1-1 and V is TRBV5-8, with unresolved D. Trimming stripped 0 bases from V and 0 bases from J, with 12 bases between. Germline V CDR1 and CDR2: SGHTS, YDEGEE. This CDR3 has 16 residues. The CDR3 sequence is CASSLGFVMVNTEAFF. CDR3 DNA sequence: TGTGCCAGCAGCTTGGGCTTCGTCATGGTGAACACTGAAGCTTTCTTT. Supplemented by reference TRBV5-8 and TRBJ1-1, the full variable domain reads EAGVTQSPTHLIKTRGQQATLRCSPISGHTSVYWYQQALGLGLQFLLWYDEGEERNRGNFPPRFSGRQFPNYSSELNVNALELEDSALYLCASSLGFVMVNTEAFFGQGTRLTVV.

This chain joins TRBV29-1 and TRBJ2-5; D possibly corresponds to TRBD2 (6 bases). This CDR3 is built from 13 residues. CDR1 is SQVTM and CDR2 is ANQGSEA in the germline V gene. V was cut by 3 bases and J by 4 bases, with 12 bases left in between. The CDR3 sequence: CSVDMGGRETQYF. In nucleotides, the CDR3 is TGCAGCGTTGATATGGGGGGTCGAGAGACCCAGTACTTC.

V usage is TRBV6-5 and J usage is TRBJ2-1; 9 positions match TRBD2. V shed 4 bases, J shed 7 bases, and the junction held 8 bases outside the gene matches. Germline V gene sequence: CDR1 MNHEY, CDR2 SVGAGI. This CDR3 has 15 amino acids. The CDR3 reads CASSSVAGVPNEQFF. The CDR3 DNA reads as TGTGCCAGCAGTTCTGTAGCGGGAGTACCTAATGAGCAGTTCTTC.

V is TRBV10-3 and J is TRBJ2-5; D is undetermined. Germline V gene lookup returns CDR1 ENHRY and CDR2 SYGVKD. The ends were cut back, 7 bases at V and 3 bases at J, with 12 bases in the middle. The CDR3 runs 13 residues. The CDR3 region has the DNA TGTGCCATCATGGCGGAATCAAAAGAGACCCAGTACTTC. It codes for CAIMAESKETQYF.

The chain recombines TRBV9 with TRBJ2-1; maybe TRBD2 (5 bases). The CDR3 has 16 residues. Germline V lookup: CDR1 SGDLS, CDR2 YYNGEE. Trimming took off 3 bases at V and 7 bases at J, with 20 bases between the two ends. This CDR3 is CASSGGVGSLGNEQFF. In nucleotides, the CDR3 is TGTGCCAGCAGCGGGGGTGTTGGGAGTTTGGGGAATGAGCAGTTCTTC.

V is TRBV5-4 and J is TRBJ1-1; 12 bases are shared with TRBD1. J gave up 14 bases and V 0 bases, and 5 bases lay outside the gene matches. CDR1 SGHNT and CDR2 YYREEE come from the germline V gene (reference sequence). This CDR3 comprises 13 residues. The CDR3 sequence is CASSLAGTGGAFF. In DNA, the CDR3 is TGTGCCAGCAGCTTGGCCGGGACAGGGGGCGCATTCTTT.

The chain employs TRBV19 and TRBJ2-2; D might be TRBD1 (6 bases). V lost 3 bases and J 6 bases, leaving 14 bases between the germline ends. This CDR3 region has 15 residues. Germline CDR1 reads LNHDA; CDR2 reads SQIVND (reference sequence). The CDR3 region is CASSMTGGSPGELFF. CDR3 sequence (DNA): TGTGCCAGTAGTATGACAGGCGGTTCCCCCGGGGAGCTGTTTTTT.

This clonotype has just a few counts. The V gene is TRBV10-3, the J gene TRBJ2-1; 7 positions agree with TRBD2. This CDR3 is 16 amino acids long. The germline CDR1 and CDR2 sequences are ENHRY and SYGVKD. The junction had 10 bases not matched to a gene; V was cut back by 4 bases and J by 4 bases. CDR3 loop: CAISGLARGTYNEQFF. CDR3 nucleotides: TGTGCCATCAGTGGACTAGCCCGTGGAACGTACAATGAGCAGTTCTTC.

The V call is TRBV4-1, the J call TRBJ2-5; TRBD2 matches at 7 bases. The germline CDR1 and CDR2 sequences are MGHRA and YSYEKL. Trimming cost V 0 bases and J 10 bases; bases outside gene matches: 14. The CDR3 length is 16 residues. The CDR3: CASSQEVGTTLVNQYF. CDR3 coding DNA: TGCGCCAGCAGCCAAGAGGTTGGGACTACCCTCGTGAACCAGTACTTC.

In its sample, this clonotype was seen a few times. The chain links TRBV12-3 or TRBV12-4 to TRBJ1-2; 7 nucleotides line up with TRBD1. J was trimmed by 0 bases and V by 8 bases; bases with no gene match: 6. The CDR3 is 14 residues long. CDR3 loop: CASQNRGTNYGYTF. Written as DNA, the CDR3 is TGTGCCAGCCAAAACAGGGGCACTAACTATGGCTACACCTTC.

This clonotype was seen a few times. This chain links TRBV2 with TRBJ1-1; no reliable D call. The CDR3 runs to 16 residues. Trimming cost V 2 bases and J 1 base, with 14 bases left between them. Looked up from germline, CDR1 is SNHLY and CDR2 is FYNNEI. CDR3 sequence: CASSELTQKWNTEAFF. CDR3 bases: TGTGCCAGCAGTGAATTGACACAGAAGTGGAACACTGAAGCTTTCTTT.

This clonotype has only a few counts. This rearrangement joins TRBV7-8 to TRBJ2-1; TRBD2 agrees at 9 bases. V was clipped by 2 bases and J by 5 bases; unmatched bases: 7. This CDR3 contains 16 residues. CDR1 and CDR2 (germline): SGHVS, FQNEAQ. The CDR3 loop is CASSLPGGRVHNEQFF. The CDR3 nucleotides read TGTGCCAGCAGCTTACCTGGCGGGAGGGTCCACAATGAGCAGTTCTTC.

This clonotype has just a few counts. This chain uses TRBV6-1 with TRBJ1-1; D is perhaps TRBD1 (5 bases). CDR1 MNHNS and CDR2 SASEGT come from the germline V gene. V was cut by 11 bases and J by 1 base, with 14 bases left in between. The CDR3 length is 13 residues. This chain's CDR3 is CACGFGANTEAFF. CDR3 DNA: TGTGCCTGCGGGTTCGGGGCGAACACTGAAGCTTTCTTT.